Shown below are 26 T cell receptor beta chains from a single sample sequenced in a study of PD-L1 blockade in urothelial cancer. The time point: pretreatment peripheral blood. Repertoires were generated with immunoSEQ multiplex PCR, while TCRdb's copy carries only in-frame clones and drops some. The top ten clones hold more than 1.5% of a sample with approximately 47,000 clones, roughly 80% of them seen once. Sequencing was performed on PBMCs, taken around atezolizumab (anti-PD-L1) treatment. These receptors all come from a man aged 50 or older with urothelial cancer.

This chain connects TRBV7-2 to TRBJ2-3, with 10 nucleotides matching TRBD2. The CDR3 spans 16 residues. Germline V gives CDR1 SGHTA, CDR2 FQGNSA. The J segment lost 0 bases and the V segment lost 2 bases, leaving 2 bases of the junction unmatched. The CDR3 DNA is TGTGCCAGCAGCTTACTAGCGGGGGTGAGCACAGATACGCAGTATTTT. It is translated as CASSLLAGVSTDTQYF.

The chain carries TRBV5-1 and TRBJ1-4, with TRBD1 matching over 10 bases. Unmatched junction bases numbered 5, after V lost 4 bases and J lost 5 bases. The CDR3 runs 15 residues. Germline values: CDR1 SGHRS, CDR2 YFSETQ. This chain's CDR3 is CASSPGQGGNEKLFF. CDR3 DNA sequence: TGCGCCAGCAGCCCTGGACAGGGGGGGAATGAAAAACTGTTTTTT. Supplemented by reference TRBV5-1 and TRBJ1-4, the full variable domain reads KAGVTQTPRYLIKTRGQQVTLSCSPISGHRSVSWYQQTPGQGLQFLFEYFSETQRNKGNFPGRFSGRQFSNSRSEMNVSTLELGDSALYLCASSPGQGGNEKLFFGSGTQLSVL.

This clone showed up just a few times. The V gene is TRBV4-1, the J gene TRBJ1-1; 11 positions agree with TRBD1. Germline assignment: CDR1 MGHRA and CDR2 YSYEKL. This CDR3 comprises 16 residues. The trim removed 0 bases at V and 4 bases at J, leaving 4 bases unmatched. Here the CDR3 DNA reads TGCGCCAGCAGCCAAGATCCCGGGACAGGGGGCACTGAAGCTTTCTTT. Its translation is CASSQDPGTGGTEAFF.

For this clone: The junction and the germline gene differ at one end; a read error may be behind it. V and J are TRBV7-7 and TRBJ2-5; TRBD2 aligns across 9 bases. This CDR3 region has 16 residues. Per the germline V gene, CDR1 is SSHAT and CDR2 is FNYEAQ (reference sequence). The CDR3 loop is CASSQMRAGGTETQYF. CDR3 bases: TGTGCTAGCAGCCAAATGCGGGCGGGAGGGACGGAGACCCAGTACTTC.

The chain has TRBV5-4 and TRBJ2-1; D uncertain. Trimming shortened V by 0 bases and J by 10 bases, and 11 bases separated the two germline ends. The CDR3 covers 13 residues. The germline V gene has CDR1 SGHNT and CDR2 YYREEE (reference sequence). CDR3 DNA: TGTGCCAGCAGCTTGGACGTGGGCAGGGAGCAGTTCTTC. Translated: CASSLDVGREQFF.

The CDR3: CSAGGGTGELFF. As DNA, the CDR3 is TGCAGCGCGGGGGGAGGCACCGGGGAGCTGTTTTTT. The chain employs TRBV29-1 and TRBJ2-2; TRBD2 agrees at 7 bases. CDR3 length: 12 residues. The germline V gene encodes CDR1 SQVTM and CDR2 ANQGSEA. V lost 7 bases to trimming and J lost 4 bases; unmatched junction nucleotides: 3.

CDR3 region: CASSPSGNNEKLFF. CDR3 sequence (DNA): TGTGCCAGCTCACCATCGGGGAATAATGAAAAACTGTTTTTT. V usage is TRBV18 and J usage is TRBJ1-4; no clear D gene. CDR1 KGHSH and CDR2 LQKENI come from the germline V gene. This CDR3 spans 14 amino acids. V was cut by 2 bases and J by 4 bases, with 8 bases left in between.

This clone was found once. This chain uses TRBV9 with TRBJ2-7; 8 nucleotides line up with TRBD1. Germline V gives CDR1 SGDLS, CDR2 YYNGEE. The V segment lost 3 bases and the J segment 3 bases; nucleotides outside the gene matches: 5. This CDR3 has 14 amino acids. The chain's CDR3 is CASSARQGIYEQYF. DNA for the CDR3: TGTGCCAGCAGCGCCCGACAGGGGATCTACGAGCAGTACTTC.

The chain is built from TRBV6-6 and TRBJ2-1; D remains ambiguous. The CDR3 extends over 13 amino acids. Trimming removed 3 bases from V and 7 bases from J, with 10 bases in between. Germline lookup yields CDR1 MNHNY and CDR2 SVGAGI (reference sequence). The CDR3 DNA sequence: TGTGCCAGCAGTTATGCCAGACTGAATGAGCAGTTCTTC. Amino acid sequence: CASSYARLNEQFF.

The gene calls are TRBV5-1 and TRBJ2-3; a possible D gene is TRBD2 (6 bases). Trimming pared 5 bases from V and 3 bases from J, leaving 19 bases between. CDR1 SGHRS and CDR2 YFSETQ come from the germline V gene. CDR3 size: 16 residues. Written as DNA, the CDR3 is TGCGCCAGCAGTCCTGGAGGGCCTCACACGACAGATACGCAGTATTTT. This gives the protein CASSPGGPHTTDTQYF.

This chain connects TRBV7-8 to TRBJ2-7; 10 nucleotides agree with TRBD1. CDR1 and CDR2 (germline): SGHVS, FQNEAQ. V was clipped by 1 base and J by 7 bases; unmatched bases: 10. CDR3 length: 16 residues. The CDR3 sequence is CASSLGPPGQGTEQYF. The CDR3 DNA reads TGTGCCAGCAGCTTAGGGCCCCCGGGACAGGGGACGGAGCAGTACTTC.

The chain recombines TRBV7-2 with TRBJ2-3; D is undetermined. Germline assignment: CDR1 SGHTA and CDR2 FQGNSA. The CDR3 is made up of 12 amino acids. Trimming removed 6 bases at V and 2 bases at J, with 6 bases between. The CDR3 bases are TGTGCCAGCAGTCCAGACACAGATACGCAGTATTTT. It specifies CASSPDTDTQYF.

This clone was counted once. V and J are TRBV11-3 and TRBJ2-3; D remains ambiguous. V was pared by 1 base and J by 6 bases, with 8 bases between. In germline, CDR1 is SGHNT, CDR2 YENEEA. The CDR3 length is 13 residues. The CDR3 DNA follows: TGTGCCAGCAGCTTAGGGGCCACCGATACGCAGTATTTT. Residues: CASSLGATDTQYF.

The CDR3 coding sequence is TGTGCTAGTGGTTCCCCTAGCGGGAGCGAATCCTACGGGGAGCTGTTTTTT. It is translated as CASGSPSGSESYGELFF. V gene TRBV12-5 combines with J gene TRBJ2-2, with 10 nucleotides matching TRBD2. Per germline, CDR1 LGHNT and CDR2 FRNRAP. The CDR3 covers 17 residues. Unmatched junction bases numbered 12, after V lost 4 bases and J lost 7 bases.

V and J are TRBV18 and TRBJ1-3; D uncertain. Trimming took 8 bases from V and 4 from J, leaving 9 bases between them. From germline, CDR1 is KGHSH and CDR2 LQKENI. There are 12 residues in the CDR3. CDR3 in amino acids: CASRQTGNTIYF. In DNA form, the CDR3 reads TGTGCCAGCCGACAAACCGGAAACACCATATATTTT. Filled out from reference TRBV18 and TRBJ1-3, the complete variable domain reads NAGVMQNPRHLVRRRGQEARLRCSPMKGHSHVYWYRQLPEEGLKFMVYLQKENIIDESGMPKERFSAEFPKEGPSILRIQQVVRGDSAAYFCASRQTGNTIYFGEGSWLTVV.

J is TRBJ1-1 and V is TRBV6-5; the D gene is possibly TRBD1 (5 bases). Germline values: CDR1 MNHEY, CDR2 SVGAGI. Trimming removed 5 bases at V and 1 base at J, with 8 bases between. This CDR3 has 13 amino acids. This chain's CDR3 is CASSLTGNTEAFF. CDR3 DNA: TGTGCCAGCAGTCTAACAGGGAACACTGAAGCTTTCTTT.

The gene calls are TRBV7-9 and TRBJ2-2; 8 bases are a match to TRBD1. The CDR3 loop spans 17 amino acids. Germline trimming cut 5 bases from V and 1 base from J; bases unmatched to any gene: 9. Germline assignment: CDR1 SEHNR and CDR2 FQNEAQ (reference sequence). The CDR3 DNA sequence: TGTGCCAGCAGCCCCCTCCAGGGGGCTGGGAACACCGGGGAGCTGTTTTTT. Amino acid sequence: CASSPLQGAGNTGELFF.

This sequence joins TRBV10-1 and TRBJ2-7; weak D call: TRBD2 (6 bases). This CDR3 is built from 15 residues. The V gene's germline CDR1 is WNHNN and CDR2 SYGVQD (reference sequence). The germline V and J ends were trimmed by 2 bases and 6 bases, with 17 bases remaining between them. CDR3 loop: CASSEQRVPYGEQYF. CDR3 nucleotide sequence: TGCGCCAGCAGTGAGCAGCGGGTCCCTTACGGCGAGCAGTACTTC.

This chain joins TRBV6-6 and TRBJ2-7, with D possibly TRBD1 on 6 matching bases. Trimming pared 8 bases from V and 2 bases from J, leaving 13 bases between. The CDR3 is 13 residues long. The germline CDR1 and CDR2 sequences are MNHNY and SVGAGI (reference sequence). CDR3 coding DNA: TGTGCCAGCTCGGGACAATCGACCTACGAGCAGTACTTC. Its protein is CASSGQSTYEQYF.

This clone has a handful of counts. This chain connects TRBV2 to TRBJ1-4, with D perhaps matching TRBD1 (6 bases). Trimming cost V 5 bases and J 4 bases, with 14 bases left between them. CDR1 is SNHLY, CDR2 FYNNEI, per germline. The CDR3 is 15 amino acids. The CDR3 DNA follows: TGTGCCAGCAGTTGGGACGGGACAAGTAATGAAAAACTGTTTTTT. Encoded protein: CASSWDGTSNEKLFF. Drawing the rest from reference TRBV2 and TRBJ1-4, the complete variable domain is EPEVTQTPSHQVTQMGQEVILRCVPISNHLYFYWYRQILGQKVEFLVSFYNNEISEKSEIFDDQFSVERPDGSNFTLKIRSTKLEDSAMYFCASSWDGTSNEKLFFGSGTQLSVL.

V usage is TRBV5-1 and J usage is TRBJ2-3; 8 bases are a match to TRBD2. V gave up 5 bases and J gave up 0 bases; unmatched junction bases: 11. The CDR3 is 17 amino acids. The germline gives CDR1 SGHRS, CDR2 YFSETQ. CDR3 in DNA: TGCGCCAGCAGGCGTGGTAGCGGGGCTAAGAGCACAGATACGCAGTATTTT. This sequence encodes CASRRGSGAKSTDTQYF.

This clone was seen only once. CDR3 sequence (DNA): TGTGCCAGCAGTTACTGGGGGGGGGTCATAGAATCTGAAGCTTTCTTT. It yields the protein CASSYWGGVIESEAFF. J is TRBJ1-1 and V is TRBV6-6, with D possibly TRBD1 on 5 matching bases. Germline CDR1 and CDR2: MNHNY and SVGAGI (reference sequence). The germline V and J ends were trimmed by 1 base and 6 bases, with 18 bases remaining between them. The CDR3 is 16 residues long.

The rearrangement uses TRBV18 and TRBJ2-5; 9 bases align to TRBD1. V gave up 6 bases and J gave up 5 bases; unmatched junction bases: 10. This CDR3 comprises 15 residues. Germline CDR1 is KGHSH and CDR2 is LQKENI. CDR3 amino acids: CASSPGQGREETQYF. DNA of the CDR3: TGTGCCAGCTCCCCCGGACAGGGGCGGGAGGAGACCCAGTACTTC.

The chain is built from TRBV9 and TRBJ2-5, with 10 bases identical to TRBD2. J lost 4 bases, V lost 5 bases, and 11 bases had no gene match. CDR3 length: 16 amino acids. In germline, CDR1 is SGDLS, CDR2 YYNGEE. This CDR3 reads CASRELAGMGSETQYF. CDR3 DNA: TGTGCCAGCAGAGAACTAGCGGGGATGGGATCAGAGACCCAGTACTTC. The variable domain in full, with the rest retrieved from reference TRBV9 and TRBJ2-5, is DSGVTQTPKHLITATGQRVTLRCSPRSGDLSVYWYQQSLDQGLQFLIQYYNGEERAKGNILERFSAQQFPDLHSELNLSSLELGDSALYFCASRELAGMGSETQYFGPGTRLLVL.

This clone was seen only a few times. Written as DNA, the CDR3 is TGTGCCAGTAGTGTCCTAGCGGCCCTCTCCTACGAGCAGTACTTC. It specifies CASSVLAALSYEQYF. The chain couples TRBV19 to TRBJ2-7; TRBD2 matches at 7 bases. CDR3 length: 15 amino acids. J gave up 0 bases and V 5 bases, and 7 bases lay outside the gene matches. Germline CDR1 and CDR2: LNHDA and SQIVND (reference sequence).

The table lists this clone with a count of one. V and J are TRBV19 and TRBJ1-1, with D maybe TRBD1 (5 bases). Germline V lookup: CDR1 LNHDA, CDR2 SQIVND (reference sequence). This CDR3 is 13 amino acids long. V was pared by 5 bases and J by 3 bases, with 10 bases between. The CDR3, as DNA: TGTGCCAGTAGTTTCGGGGGATACACTGAAGCTTTCTTT. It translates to CASSFGGYTEAFF. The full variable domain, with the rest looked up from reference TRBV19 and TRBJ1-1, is DGGITQSPKYLFRKEGQNVTLSCEQNLNHDAMYWYRQDPGQGLRLIYYSQIVNDFQKGDIAEGYSVSREKKESFPLTVTSAQKNPTAFYLCASSFGGYTEAFFGQGTRLTVV.